The present TCR beta chain was sequenced within a study of T cell repertoires in cytomegalovirus infection. Across the study: Public signatures in TCR beta pointed to CMV infection and matching HLA type. Findings and caveats of the study: In two of eight donors, the top clonotype was HLA-C-restricted CMV-specific.

A remark on this clonotype: The antigen is unknown.

Losses at the gene ends were 5 bases for V and 2 bases for J; bases not matched to a gene: 6. The CDR3 has 14 residues. Germline assignment: CDR1 LGHNT and CDR2 FRNRAP. TCRdb redid the calling of the reads with MiXCR, one entry per CDR3 protein. The data contain some 100,000 distinct CDR3 sequences, around 22% of them singletons. The sequence was collected from a human donor in good health (CMV status not recorded). Some clones in this sample may be carry-over from other donors' samples. The sequencing input was CD8+ T cells from PBMCs. The genes are TRBV12-5 and TRBJ2-7; TRBD1 matches 7 bases. CDR3 region: CASGPRDRPYEQYF. The CDR3 bases are TGTGCTAGTGGTCCAAGGGACAGACCCTACGAGCAGTACTTC.